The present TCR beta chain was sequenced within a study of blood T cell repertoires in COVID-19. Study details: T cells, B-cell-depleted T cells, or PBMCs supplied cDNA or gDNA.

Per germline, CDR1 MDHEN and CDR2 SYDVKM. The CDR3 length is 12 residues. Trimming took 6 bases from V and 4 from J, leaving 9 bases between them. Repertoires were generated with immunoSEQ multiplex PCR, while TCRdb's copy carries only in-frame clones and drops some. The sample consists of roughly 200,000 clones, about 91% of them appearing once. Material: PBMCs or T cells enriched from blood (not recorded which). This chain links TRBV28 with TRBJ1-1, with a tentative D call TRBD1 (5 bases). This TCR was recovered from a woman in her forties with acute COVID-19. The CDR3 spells CASRIGVTEAFF. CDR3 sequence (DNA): TGTGCCAGCAGAATAGGGGTCACTGAAGCTTTCTTT.